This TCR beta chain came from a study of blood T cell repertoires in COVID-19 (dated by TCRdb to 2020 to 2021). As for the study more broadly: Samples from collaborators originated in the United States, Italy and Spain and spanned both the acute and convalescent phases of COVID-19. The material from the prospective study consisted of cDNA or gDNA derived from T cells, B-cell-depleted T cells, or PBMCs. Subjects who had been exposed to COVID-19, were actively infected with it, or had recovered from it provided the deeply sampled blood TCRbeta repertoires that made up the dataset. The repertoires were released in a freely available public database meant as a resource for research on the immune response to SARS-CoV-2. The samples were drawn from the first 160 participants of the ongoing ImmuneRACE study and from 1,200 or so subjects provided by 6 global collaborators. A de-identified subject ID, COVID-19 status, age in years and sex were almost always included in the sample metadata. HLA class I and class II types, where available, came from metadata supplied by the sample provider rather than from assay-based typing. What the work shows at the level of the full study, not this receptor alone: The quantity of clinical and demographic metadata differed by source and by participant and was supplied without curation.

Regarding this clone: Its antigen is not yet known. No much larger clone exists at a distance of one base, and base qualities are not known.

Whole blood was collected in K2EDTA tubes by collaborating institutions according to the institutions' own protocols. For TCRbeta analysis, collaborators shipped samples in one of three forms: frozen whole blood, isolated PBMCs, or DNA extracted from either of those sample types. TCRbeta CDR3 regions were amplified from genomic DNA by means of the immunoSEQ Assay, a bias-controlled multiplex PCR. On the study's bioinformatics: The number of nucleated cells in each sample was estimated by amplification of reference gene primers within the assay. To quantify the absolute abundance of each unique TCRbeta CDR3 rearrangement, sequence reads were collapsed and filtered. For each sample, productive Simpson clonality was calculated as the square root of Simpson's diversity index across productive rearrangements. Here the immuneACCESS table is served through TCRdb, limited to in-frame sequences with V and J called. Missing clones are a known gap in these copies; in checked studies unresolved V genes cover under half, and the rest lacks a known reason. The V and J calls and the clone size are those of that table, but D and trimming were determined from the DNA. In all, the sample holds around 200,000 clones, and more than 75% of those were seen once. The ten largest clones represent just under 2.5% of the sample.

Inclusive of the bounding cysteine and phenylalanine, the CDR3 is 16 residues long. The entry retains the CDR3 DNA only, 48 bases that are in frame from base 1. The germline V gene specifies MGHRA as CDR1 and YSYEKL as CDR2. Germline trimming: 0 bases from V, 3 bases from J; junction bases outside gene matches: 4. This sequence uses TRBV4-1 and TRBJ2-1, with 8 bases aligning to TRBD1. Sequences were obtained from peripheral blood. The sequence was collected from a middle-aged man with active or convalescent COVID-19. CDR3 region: CASSQEITGGYNEQFF. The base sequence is TGCGCCAGCAGCCAAGAGATTACAGGGGGCTACAATGAGCAGTTCTTC.